Detailed here is one T cell receptor (beta chain). Its antigen remains unidentified. The entry originates in a study of CD8 T cells in ankylosing spondylitis. As the method for making TCR beta libraries, quantitative 5'-RACE with molecular barcodes was used. TCRdb re-analysed the 5' RACE reads in MiXCR, keeping a single row per CDR3 protein. Among around 140,000 distinct CDR3 sequences listed, over 15% were seen once. General study points: Peripheral blood samples showed relatively rare disease-linked clones, and these clones were CD8+. Disease-linked clones reportedly concentrated significantly in matched ankylosing spondylitis synovial fluid. A motif in TCR beta, a set of eight highly homologous variants, appeared characteristic of ankylosing spondylitis blood. Earlier literature documents some of the motif variants in reactive arthritis synovial fluid and blood.

Germline assignment: CDR1 SEHNR and CDR2 FQNEAQ (reference sequence). V was trimmed by 1 base and J by 7 bases, leaving 16 bases between them. CDR3 size: 15 residues. The source of this sequence is a male donor with ankylosing spondylitis. This rearrangement joins TRBV7-9 to TRBJ1-2; D gene unclear. The sample taken for sequencing was blood, either unsorted or a sorted T cell fraction (not recorded which). The CDR3 reads CASSLGYGPQFGYTF. The CDR3, as DNA: TGTGCCAGCAGCTTAGGATATGGACCTCAGTTTGGCTACACCTTC.